This paragraph covers one TCR beta chain sequence. This sample is drawn from a study of blood T cell repertoires in COVID-19. Study at large: Both acute and convalescent COVID-19 samples were obtained from the United States, Italy and Spain. Sources were T cells, B-cell-depleted T cells, or PBMCs; the material itself was cDNA or gDNA.

Authors' analysis steps: Counts of nucleated cells, estimated from reference gene primer amplification, were obtained. Libraries were prepared by immunoSEQ multiplex PCR; TCRdb keeps only in-frame clonotypes and omits some of them. For V, J and clone size, that table is used; D and trimming come from the DNA. The table has under 200,000 clones, less than 90% seen once. The V gene end was trimmed by 6 bases and the J gene end by 5 bases; junction bases not matched to a gene: 7. Germline assignment: CDR1 SGHTA and CDR2 FQGTGA. The length of the CDR3 is 15 residues. V gene TRBV7-3 combines with J gene TRBJ2-5, with TRBD1 matching over 12 bases. The TCR comes from a woman between 40 and 55 years old with acute or convalescent COVID-19. Sequencing input: peripheral blood. CDR3: CASSLGQGAGETQYF. The DNA of the CDR3 is TGTGCCAGCAGTTTGGGACAGGGGGCTGGGGAGACCCAGTACTTC. The full variable domain, completed using reference TRBV7-3 and TRBJ2-5, is GAGVSQTPSNKVTEKGKYVELRCDPISGHTALYWYRQSLGQGPEFLIYFQGTGAADDSGLPNDRFFAVRPEGSVSTLKIQRTERGDSAVYLCASSLGQGAGETQYFGPGTRLLVL.